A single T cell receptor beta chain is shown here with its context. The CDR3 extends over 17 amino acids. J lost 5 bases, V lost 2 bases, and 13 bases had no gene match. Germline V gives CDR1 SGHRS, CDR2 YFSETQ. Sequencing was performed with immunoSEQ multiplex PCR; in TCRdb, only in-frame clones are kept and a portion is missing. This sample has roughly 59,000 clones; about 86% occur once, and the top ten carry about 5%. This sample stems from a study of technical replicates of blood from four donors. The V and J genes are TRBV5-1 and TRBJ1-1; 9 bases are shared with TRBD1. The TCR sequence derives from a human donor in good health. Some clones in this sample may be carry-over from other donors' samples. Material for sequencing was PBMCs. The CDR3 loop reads CASSFATDRGGRTEAFF. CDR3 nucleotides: TGCGCCAGCAGCTTCGCAACTGACAGGGGGGGACGAACTGAAGCTTTCTTT.